This record looks at one T cell receptor beta chain sequence and its context. This specimen belongs to a study of shared clonotypes between healthy human individuals. Study information: The donor group consisted of two women and three men, aged 18 to 49.

Looked up from germline, CDR1 is SGHDN and CDR2 is FVKESK. V dropped 0 bases and J dropped 5; count of bases not matched to a gene: 17. The CDR3 is 19 residues long. As handled by the study authors: Junction-only immunoSEQ data arrived without quality scores, meaning filtering differed. TCRdb's copy holds only in-frame clones and misses some; the assay was immunoSEQ multiplex PCR. Clone size and the V and J calls come from that table; the DNA yielded D and trimming. The sample contains 500,000 to 550,000 clones, 95% to 96% of which appear only once. The specimen sequenced was naive CD4+ T cells sorted from blood. Documented subset: CD45RA+ positively selected. The chain employs TRBV14 and TRBJ1-1, with 8 nucleotides matching TRBD1. This receptor was obtained from a woman aged 25 to 45 in good health. The CDR3 is CASSQERRWTGRSWTEAFF. In DNA, the CDR3 is TGTGCCAGCAGCCAAGAGAGGAGGTGGACAGGGCGAAGTTGGACTGAAGCTTTCTTT.